A single T cell receptor beta chain is shown here with its context. The antigen remains undetermined. Measured with immunoSEQ multiplex PCR; TCRdb has only the in-frame clones, and not every one. The profile shows approximately 350,000 clones, around 90% of them singletons. Treatment indicated: some 19 received Ad26.COV2.S at low or high dose, single or two shots; about five received placebo; per-sample allocation not given. Collection of samples fell on day 63 after the first vaccine or placebo injection. The vaccine antigen was prefusion-stabilized Wuhan SARS-CoV-2 spike. Trimming left V 2 bases short and J 8 bases short, with 12 bases between. Germline CDR1 and CDR2: LNHNV and YYDKDF (reference sequence). This CDR3 region has 14 residues. This sample is drawn from a study of Ad26.COV2.S vaccination and SARS-CoV-2 variants. Overall study: Ad26.COV2.S given intramuscularly, once or twice 56 days apart. Whole-study findings and limits: Vaccine recipients posted higher spike-specific TCR breadth than their placebo counterparts. Total responses of T cells may have been underestimated by the analyses of TCR breadth and depth.

The material was peripheral blood, obtained in a trial of Ad26.COV2.S vaccine versus placebo. This receptor was obtained from a person between 18 and 60 years old who received the Ad26.COV2.S COVID-19 vaccine or a placebo. The chain couples TRBV15 to TRBJ2-2; possibly TRBD1 for D (6 bases). Here the CDR3 DNA reads TGTGCCACCAGCAGATCCGGGACAATGGGGGAGCTGTTTTTT. Translated, it gives CATSRSGTMGELFF.